This TCR beta chain was retrieved from a study of cytomegalovirus exposure and HLA in healthy donors. Study-level points and caveats: The study reported that TCR beta sequences accurately predicted HLA-A and HLA-B alleles in most subjects. The study flagged about 160 TCR beta chains as cytomegalovirus-associated. Previously analyzed data showed that most TCR beta V segments were productive at a frequency of about 87% or about 30%.

The PCR had 60 Vbeta and 13 Jbeta primers. Repertoires were generated with immunoSEQ multiplex PCR, while TCRdb's copy carries only in-frame clones and drops some. This sample has 130,000 or so clones; around 70% occur once, and the top ten carry around 3.2%. The CDR3 has 14 amino acids. J was trimmed by 3 bases and V by 4 bases; bases with no gene match: 5. Germline assignment: CDR1 SGHDT and CDR2 YYEEEE. As for this clone: Its antigen is still unknown.

The specimen sequenced was PBMCs. This chain uses TRBV5-6 with TRBJ2-5; 8 positions agree with TRBD1. The receptor was derived from a young man in good health and CMV-seronegative. CDR3 sequence (DNA): TGTGCCAGCAGCGTGGGACAGGCAAAAGAGACCCAGTACTTC. Its protein product is CASSVGQAKETQYF.